This entry lists 14 T cell receptor beta chains sequenced from one sample in a study of T cell repertoires in ileal Crohn's disease. Sequencing used immunoSEQ multiplex PCR; TCRdb keeps in-frame clones, though not all of them. The table has about 62,000 clones, roughly 89% seen once; the top ten hold roughly 2%. Time point indicated: neoterminal ileum biopsy at postoperative endoscopy, about 6 months after surgery. The sample consisted of ileal tissue. The source of these receptors is an adult with Crohn's disease.

This sequence joins TRBV6-5 and TRBJ1-4; D gene ambiguous. Germline-derived CDR1 and CDR2 are MNHEY and SVGAGI. This CDR3 region has 16 residues. V was clipped by 2 bases and J by 6 bases, with 16 bases between them. In nucleotides, the CDR3 is TGTGCCAGCAGTTACAGCCGGGTAACACTTTATGAAAAACTGTTTTTT. Its protein product is CASSYSRVTLYEKLFF.

The chain recombines TRBV7-9 with TRBJ2-7, with a weak D call TRBD1 (5 bases). The CDR3 length is 14 residues. Germline V lookup: CDR1 SEHNR, CDR2 FQNEAQ (reference sequence). The germline V and J ends were trimmed by 3 bases and 1 base, with 10 bases remaining between them. CDR3 in DNA: TGTGCCAGCAGCTTCGAAGGGGTATCCTACGAGCAGTACTTC. It codes for CASSFEGVSYEQYF.

This clone was detected only a few times. The J gene is TRBJ1-5, the V gene TRBV6-1; no reliable D call. Trimming pared 7 bases from V and 2 bases from J, leaving 12 bases between. Germline V lookup: CDR1 MNHNS, CDR2 SASEGT. CDR3 length equals 14 residues. CDR3 bases: TGTGCCAGCATAGGCAGTGGAGGCAATCAGCCCCAGCATTTT. Protein: CASIGSGGNQPQHF.

V gene TRBV5-1 combines with J gene TRBJ2-1; TRBD1 aligns across 9 bases. V trimming: 4 bases; J trimming: 2 bases; junction bases outside the gene matches: 4. The CDR3 covers 15 residues. Germline V CDR1 and CDR2: SGHRS, YFSETQ. The CDR3 sequence is CASSPQGATYNEQFF. Written as DNA, the CDR3 is TGCGCCAGCAGCCCACAGGGGGCGACCTACAATGAGCAGTTCTTC.

The V and J genes are TRBV2 and TRBJ1-1; D remains ambiguous. Trimming stripped 10 bases from V and 5 bases from J, with 11 bases between. The CDR3 contains 11 residues. The germline V gene encodes CDR1 SNHLY and CDR2 FYNNEI. The CDR3 spells CATYDGTEAFF. DNA of the CDR3: TGTGCCACGTACGACGGGACTGAAGCTTTCTTT.

V is TRBV5-1 and J is TRBJ2-5, with 8 positions matching TRBD2. The V and J ends lost 4 bases and 2 bases, in that order; junction bases with no gene match: 10. The CDR3 runs 16 residues. Germline values: CDR1 SGHRS, CDR2 YFSETQ. CDR3 DNA sequence: TGCGCCAGCAGCCTGCTGGGACTAGGTCAACAAGAGACCCAGTACTTC. This codes for CASSLLGLGQQETQYF.

The V call is TRBV9, the J call TRBJ1-1; the match to TRBD1 covers 9 bases. The V and J ends lost 4 bases and 5 bases, in that order; junction bases with no gene match: 3. Germline V gene sequence: CDR1 SGDLS, CDR2 YYNGEE. The CDR3 has 13 residues. The CDR3, as DNA: TGTGCCAGCAGCCCAGGACAGGGGACTGAAGCTTTCTTT. Protein: CASSPGQGTEAFF.

This sequence joins TRBV7-2 and TRBJ1-1; D is ambiguous. Germline V gene lookup returns CDR1 SGHTA and CDR2 FQGNSA. Trimming pared 6 bases from V and 0 bases from J, leaving 8 bases between. CDR3 length: 13 amino acids. In nucleotides, the CDR3 is TGTGCCAGCAGGAGGGAGATGAACACTGAAGCTTTCTTT. The encoded protein is CASRREMNTEAFF.

A note on this clone: This same CDR3 is encoded by further DNA sequences in the sample. This sequence joins TRBV15 and TRBJ2-5; maybe TRBD2 (6 bases). CDR3 length: 15 amino acids. Trimming shortened V by 6 bases and J by 4 bases, and 18 bases separated the two germline ends. Germline CDR1 LNHNV, CDR2 YYDKDF (reference sequence). CDR3: CATREGQGGRETQYF. For the CDR3, the DNA is TGTGCCACCAGGGAGGGGCAGGGTGGTAGAGAGACCCAGTACTTC.

V is TRBV10-1 and J is TRBJ2-2; 7 bases map to TRBD1. The germline V gene encodes CDR1 WNHNN and CDR2 SYGVQD (reference sequence). This CDR3 is built from 16 residues. V lost 5 bases and J lost 4; bases outside the gene matches: 10. In nucleotides, the CDR3 is TGCGCCAGCAGTATCAGACAGGGTTTAGGCACCGGGGAGCTGTTTTTT. Translated, it gives CASSIRQGLGTGELFF.

Note on this clone: Other DNA sequences from this sample encode an identical CDR3 as well. The rearrangement uses TRBV18 and TRBJ1-2; D unclear. This CDR3 contains 12 residues. Germline CDR1 and CDR2: KGHSH and LQKENI. V lost 3 bases and J 5 bases, leaving 7 bases between the germline ends. CDR3 in amino acids: CASSPGDYGYTF. The CDR3 DNA follows: TGTGCCAGCTCACCTGGAGATTATGGCTACACCTTC.

The chain has TRBV27 and TRBJ2-1; 8 bases match TRBD2. The CDR3 contains 17 residues. Germline CDR1 is MNHEY and CDR2 is SMNVEV (reference sequence). J gave up 4 bases and V 6 bases, and 14 bases lay outside the gene matches. CDR3 bases: TGTGCCAGCAGCCCCACCGGGAGTAGCGGGAAGTACAATGAGCAGTTCTTC. Amino acid sequence: CASSPTGSSGKYNEQFF.

This chain links TRBV27 with TRBJ2-7, with D perhaps TRBD1 (6 bases). Germline V lookup: CDR1 MNHEY, CDR2 SMNVEV (reference sequence). Trimming left V 3 bases short and J 3 bases short, with 9 bases between. The CDR3 sequence is 13 residues long. The CDR3 DNA sequence: TGTGCCAGCAGTTTGGACAGTAACTACGAGCAGTACTTC. Protein product: CASSLDSNYEQYF.

This clone was seen only a few times. The J gene is TRBJ2-5, the V gene TRBV19, with D possibly matching TRBD1 (7 bases). V lost 6 bases, J lost 4 bases, and 9 bases lay in between. Germline CDR1 LNHDA, CDR2 SQIVND (reference sequence). The CDR3 has 12 amino acids. The CDR3 DNA sequence: TGTGCCAGTAGCCAGGGGGGAGAGACCCAGTACTTC. It specifies CASSQGGETQYF.